This TCR beta chain was found in a study of early T cells in non-severe SARS-CoV-2 infection. Study-wide background: Alpha and beta chains were unpaired, from unsorted whole-blood bulk RNA.

Study-wide results and caveats: VDJdb matching, biased toward anti-spike CD8 responses, missed private and CD4 specificities.

cDNA molecules, individually, were tagged with unique molecular identifiers. TCRdb re-derived calls from the 5' RACE reads in MiXCR, one entry per CDR3 protein. The sample carries 55,000 to 75,000 distinct CDR3 sequences, roughly an eighth recorded once. This CDR3 contains 14 residues. V was pared by 7 bases and J by 6 bases, with 17 bases between. Germline V lookup: CDR1 MGHRA, CDR2 YSYEKL. Points on this clonotype: Its antigen is as yet unknown.

V and J are TRBV4-1 and TRBJ2-3; D could derive from TRBD1 or TRBD2 (6 bases each). Material: whole blood. This clonotype was sampled from an adult who was a healthcare worker with PCR-confirmed SARS-CoV-2 infection or an uninfected control (not recorded which). The CDR3 here is CASTNTGAGDTQYF. CDR3 nucleotide sequence: TGCGCCAGCACGAACACGGGGGCGGGCGATACGCAGTATTTT.